Detailed here is one T cell receptor (beta chain). In the authors' workflow: Quantification of nucleated cells was approximated via reference gene primer amplification. Clones were read by immunoSEQ multiplex PCR, and TCRdb kept only the in-frame ones, dropping some. The V and J calls and clone size are taken from that table; D and trimming were inferred from the DNA. This sample has approximately 150,000 clones, with about 88% found just once. This CDR3 spans 16 amino acids. Germline CDR1 is ENHRY and CDR2 is SYGVKD. The V and J ends lost 2 bases and 5 bases, in that order; junction bases with no gene match: 6. The sample originates from a study of blood T cell repertoires in COVID-19.

This TCR came from a woman older than 75 with COVID-19, enrolled during active disease. The V call is TRBV10-3, the J call TRBJ2-1; the match to TRBD2 covers 10 bases. The sequenced sample was peripheral blood. CDR3 sequence (DNA): TGTGCCATCAGTGAGGGAAGCGGGAGGGCCGACAATGAGCAGTTCTTC. Protein product: CAISEGSGRADNEQFF.